This entry lists 19 T cell receptor beta chains sequenced from one sample in a study. Clones were sequenced by immunoSEQ multiplex PCR, and TCRdb holds only the in-frame ones, with some missing. The sample carries some 70,000 clones, around 93% recorded once. Sequencing was carried out using PBMCs. All receptors derive from a middle-aged man with rheumatoid arthritis.

The V gene is TRBV7-3, the J gene TRBJ1-1; D is unresolved. Germline lookup yields CDR1 SGHTA and CDR2 FQGTGA. V lost 4 bases and J lost 0, with 15 bases in between. The CDR3 loop spans 16 amino acids. CDR3 bases: TGTGCCAGCAGCTCGTTCCGCCCTAGTATGAACACTGAAGCTTTCTTT. Its protein product is CASSSFRPSMNTEAFF. The whole variable domain, remainder taken from reference TRBV7-3 and TRBJ1-1, is GAGVSQTPSNKVTEKGKYVELRCDPISGHTALYWYRQSLGQGPEFLIYFQGTGAADDSGLPNDRFFAVRPEGSVSTLKIQRTERGDSAVYLCASSSFRPSMNTEAFFGQGTRLTVV.

The genes are TRBV30 and TRBJ2-2, with 7 nucleotides matching TRBD1. V was clipped by 4 bases and J by 5 bases; unmatched bases: 10. CDR1 and CDR2 from the germline V gene are GTSNPN and SVGIG (reference sequence). This CDR3 region has 15 residues. CDR3 sequence reads: CAWMADRVWTGELFF. The CDR3 nucleotides are TGTGCCTGGATGGCTGACAGGGTGTGGACCGGGGAGCTGTTTTTT.

The chain joins TRBV30 to TRBJ2-1; D is ambiguous. CDR3 length: 14 residues. Germline V CDR1 and CDR2: GTSNPN, SVGIG (reference sequence). Trimming pared 2 bases from V and 6 bases from J, leaving 14 bases between. CDR3 coding DNA: TGTGCCTGGAGTCGGAGAATCCCCGTCAATGAGCAGTTCTTC. Amino acids: CAWSRRIPVNEQFF. Full variable domain (remainder filled in from reference TRBV30 and TRBJ2-1): SQTIHQWPATLVQPVGSPLSLECTVEGTSNPNLYWYRQAAGRGLQLLFYSVGIGQISSEVPQNLSASRPQDRQFILSSKKLLLSDSGFYLCAWSRRIPVNEQFFGPGTRLTVL.

J is TRBJ1-4 and V is TRBV30; D remains ambiguous. The V gene's germline CDR1 is GTSNPN and CDR2 SVGIG (reference sequence). V shed 5 bases and J shed 2 bases, with 9 bases lying between them. This CDR3 is built from 13 residues. CDR3 sequence: CAWAPRTNEKLFF. The CDR3 nucleotides are TGTGCCTGGGCCCCTAGGACTAATGAAAAACTGTTTTTT. Full variable domain (rest looked up from reference TRBV30 and TRBJ1-4): SQTIHQWPATLVQPVGSPLSLECTVEGTSNPNLYWYRQAAGRGLQLLFYSVGIGQISSEVPQNLSASRPQDRQFILSSKKLLLSDSGFYLCAWAPRTNEKLFFGSGTQLSVL.

CDR3 region: CASSRDTLRDTQYF. The CDR3 bases are TGTGCCAGCAGCCGGGACACCCTCAGGGATACGCAGTATTTT. The V and J genes are TRBV3-1 (or the pseudogene TRBV3-2) and TRBJ2-3; weak D call: TRBD1 (6 bases). The CDR3 runs 14 residues. The germline V gene has CDR1 LGHDT and CDR2 YNNKEL (reference sequence). Trimming took 4 bases from V and 6 from J, leaving 14 bases between them.

The genes are TRBV15 and TRBJ1-5, with a tentative D call TRBD1 (5 bases). The CDR3 loop spans 14 amino acids. Germline CDR1 reads LNHNV; CDR2 reads YYDKDF (reference sequence). Trimming left V 3 bases short and J 5 bases short, with 11 bases between. The CDR3, as DNA: TGTGCCACCAGCAGGGCTGTAGGGGATCAGCCCCAGCATTTT. It is translated as CATSRAVGDQPQHF.

The genes are TRBV5-3 and TRBJ1-5; 7 nucleotides align to TRBD1. TRBV5-3 is placed among ORFs of uncertain function. CDR3 length: 14 amino acids. V shed 3 bases, J shed 9 bases, and the junction held 9 bases outside the gene matches. In nucleotides, the CDR3 is TGTGCCAGAAGCTCCGCCCACAGGGGAGTGCCCCAGCATTTT. It encodes CARSSAHRGVPQHF.

This chain connects TRBV2 to TRBJ1-2; D is unresolved. The CDR3 runs 16 residues. The V and J ends lost 0 bases and 2 bases respectively, with 13 bases between them. From germline, CDR1 is SNHLY and CDR2 FYNNEI. The DNA of the CDR3 is TGTGCCAGCAGTGAAGCTTCGGGCAGGAGAAACTATGGCTACACCTTC. Translating it yields CASSEASGRRNYGYTF. Full variable domain (remainder filled in from reference TRBV2 and TRBJ1-2): EPEVTQTPSHQVTQMGQEVILRCVPISNHLYFYWYRQILGQKVEFLVSFYNNEISEKSEIFDDQFSVERPDGSNFTLKIRSTKLEDSAMYFCASSEASGRRNYGYTFGSGTRLTVV.

This chain joins TRBV18 and TRBJ2-2; 9 positions match TRBD1. CDR1 is KGHSH and CDR2 is LQKENI in the germline V gene. The CDR3 runs to 16 residues. V was clipped by 0 bases and J by 2 bases; unmatched bases: 1. The CDR3 sequence: CASSPPGQGNTGELFF. As DNA, the CDR3 is TGTGCCAGCTCACCACCGGGACAGGGTAACACCGGGGAGCTGTTTTTT.

The chain carries TRBV6-2 or TRBV6-3 and TRBJ2-2; possibly TRBD1 or TRBD2 for D (5 bases each). The CDR3 sequence is 16 residues long. V shed 4 bases and J shed 6 bases, with 18 bases lying between them. Germline V gives CDR1 MNHEY, CDR2 SVGEGT. For the CDR3, the DNA is TGTGCCAGCAGTTCCCCGGGACGCAAAGCCGCCGGGGAGCTGTTTTTT. The encoded protein is CASSSPGRKAAGELFF.

The V gene is TRBV12-5, the J gene TRBJ2-1; D unresolved. Germline CDR1 LGHNT, CDR2 FRNRAP. V was trimmed by 8 bases and J by 0 bases, leaving 8 bases between them. The CDR3 contains 13 residues. CDR3 DNA sequence: TGTGCTAGTAGCCTGAGCTCCTACAATGAGCAGTTCTTC. It translates to CASSLSSYNEQFF.

The chain employs TRBV6-1 and TRBJ1-1, with D uncertain. The CDR3 length is 12 residues. In germline, CDR1 is MNHNS, CDR2 SASEGT. V lost 0 bases and J lost 6, with 5 bases in between. CDR3 coding DNA: TGTGCCAGCAGTGAAGCAGTTGCTGAAGCTTTCTTT. Amino acids: CASSEAVAEAFF.

The rearrangement links TRBV6-5 to TRBJ1-1; TRBD1 might be the D (5 bases). Germline assignment: CDR1 MNHEY and CDR2 SVGAGI. This CDR3 spans 14 amino acids. Trimming stripped 5 bases from V and 0 bases from J, with 10 bases between. In nucleotides, the CDR3 is TGTGCCAGCAGTAGCCCAGGGCTGAACACTGAAGCTTTCTTT. Amino acid sequence: CASSSPGLNTEAFF.

The genes are TRBV19 and TRBJ1-6, with 8 bases fitting TRBD1. The V and J ends lost 4 bases and 4 bases, in that order; junction bases with no gene match: 6. The germline V gene encodes CDR1 LNHDA and CDR2 SQIVND (reference sequence). This CDR3 spans 16 amino acids. Here the CDR3 DNA reads TGTGCCAGTAGTACCGGACAGGGCCTATATAATTCACCCCTCCACTTT. Amino acid sequence: CASSTGQGLYNSPLHF.

The chain couples TRBV2 to TRBJ1-3; 8 positions match TRBD1. V was clipped by 6 bases and J by 4 bases; unmatched bases: 14. This CDR3 is built from 17 residues. Germline assignment: CDR1 SNHLY and CDR2 FYNNEI. The CDR3 region is CASSESWWTGPGNTIYF. CDR3 nucleotide sequence: TGTGCCAGCAGCGAAAGCTGGTGGACAGGGCCGGGAAACACCATATATTTT.

The chain joins TRBV6-5 to TRBJ2-7; 7 nucleotides match TRBD2. From germline, CDR1 is MNHEY and CDR2 SVGAGI. The CDR3 has 14 amino acids. After removal of 6 bases from V and 1 base from J, the junction contained 6 bases not matched to a gene. The DNA for the CDR3 is TGTGCCAGCAGAGGGGAGGGCCGATCCTACGAGCAGTACTTC. Protein: CASRGEGRSYEQYF.

The chain uses TRBV5-6 and TRBJ1-5; the D is unclear. The CDR3 is 15 amino acids. Germline lookup yields CDR1 SGHDT and CDR2 YYEEEE. The V end was cut by 3 bases, the J end by 0 bases, with 10 bases between. The DNA of the CDR3 is TGTGCCAGCAGCTCCTACAGCTATAGCAATCAGCCCCAGCATTTT. Translating it yields CASSSYSYSNQPQHF.

The chain is built from TRBV2 and TRBJ2-7; no clear D gene. Trimming pared 9 bases from V and 3 bases from J, leaving 9 bases between. The V gene's germline CDR1 is SNHLY and CDR2 FYNNEI. This CDR3 is 11 amino acids long. CDR3 sequence reads: CASVRSYEQYF. CDR3 coding DNA: TGTGCCAGTGTAAGGAGCTACGAGCAGTACTTC.

This chain links TRBV30 with TRBJ1-3; 10 positions match TRBD1. Trimming at V came to 3 bases and at J to 10 bases, leaving 9 bases not matched to a gene. The CDR3 is made up of 14 amino acids. CDR1 and CDR2 from the germline V gene are GTSNPN and SVGIG (reference sequence). Here the CDR3 DNA reads TGTGCCTGGAGGGCCCCGGGACAGGGGACGACCATATATTTT. Amino acids: CAWRAPGQGTTIYF.